A selection of T cell receptor beta chains follows, all from one sample in a study of T-cell reconstitution after alpha-beta-depleted transplantation in children. One entry per CDR3 protein, called by TCRdb with MiXCR from the PCR reads. Of roughly 110,000 distinct CDR3 sequences listed, approximately 10% are singletons. Sequencing used PBMCs, obtained before TCRalphabeta/CD19-depleted stem cell transplant. These receptors came from a boy aged 2 to 10 with acute lymphoblastic leukemia, due to receive a stem cell transplant. CDR3s include the opening cysteine and the closing phenylalanine or tryptophan. Each record gives: V gene, CDR3 length, J gene, clone size, D gene, CDR3 DNA, CDR3 protein. A D gene is named only where the DNA matches it firmly. Not all rows give a size; the values are once, few, many and, for expanded clones, a class.

TRBV28	16	TRBJ1-1	-	-	TGTGCCAGCAGTTTACACGTTCAGGGTGGGCTCACTGAAGCTTTCTTT	CASSLHVQGGLTEAFF
TRBV6-5	11	TRBJ2-7	-	-	TGTGCCAGCAGTTTTTTGAACGAGCAGTACTTC	CASSFLNEQYF
TRBV5-1	16	TRBJ2-2	many	TRBD2	TGCGCCAGCAGCCCCACCTGGCGGGAGCTCACCGGGGAGCTGTTTTTT	CASSPTWRELTGELFF
TRBV28	14	TRBJ2-1	few	-	TGTGCCAGCAGTATCCTCCAGGGACACAATGAGCAGTTCTTC	CASSILQGHNEQFF
TRBV5-1	16	TRBJ2-6	many	-	TGCGCCAGCAGCTTCCCGACTAGCTCTGGGGCCAACGTCCTGACTTTC	CASSFPTSSGANVLTF
TRBV27	16	TRBJ1-2	few	-	TGTGCCAGCAGTTTATCTTTTTGGGGCGGGCCCTATGGCTACACCTTC	CASSLSFWGGPYGYTF
TRBV5-1	15	TRBJ2-7	-	TRBD1	TGCGCCAGCACCCTGTCCGGGACAGGGAGGGTCGAGCAGTACTTC	CASTLSGTGRVEQYF
TRBV6-5	15	TRBJ2-3	few	TRBD2	TGTGCCAGCAGTTCTAGCGGGAGGGCCGCAGATACGCAGTATTTT	CASSSSGRAADTQYF
TRBV4-1	17	TRBJ2-1	-	-	TGCGCCAGCAGCCAAGGAGTAGGGGTGTCCTCCTACAATGAGCAGTTCTTC	CASSQGVGVSSYNEQFF
TRBV7-9	12	TRBJ1-1	-	TRBD1	TGTGCCAGCAGCCGACAGGGCTCTGAAGCTTTCTTT	CASSRQGSEAFF
TRBV20-1	16	TRBJ2-3	many	-	TGCAGTGCTCCAGATCTGACTAGATTTTTAGGAGATACGCAGTATTTT	CSAPDLTRFLGDTQYF
TRBV3-1	14	TRBJ1-2	-	-	TGTGCCAGCAGCCAAGGGGTCAGACGCTATGGCTACACCTTC	CASSQGVRRYGYTF
TRBV5-1	15	TRBJ2-2	many	TRBD2	TGCGCCAGCAGCCCGGGACTAGCGGGAGCCGGGGAGCTGTTTTTT	CASSPGLAGAGELFF
TRBV7-3	16	TRBJ2-3	few	TRBD2	TGTGCCAGCAGCTTAGTTAGCGGGGGAAGCACAGATACGCAGTATTTT	CASSLVSGGSTDTQYF
TRBV5-6	17	TRBJ2-2	few	-	-	CASRTKGLAGRPGSCFF
TRBV24-1	12	TRBJ2-1	-	-	TGTGCCACCAGCCTACTTGGGGATGAGCAGTTCTTC	CATSLLGDEQFF
TRBV12-3/TRBV12-4	14	TRBJ2-7	many	-	TGTGCCAGCAGGCAAGCGGGCCTCTCCTACGAGCAGTACTTC	CASRQAGLSYEQYF
TRBV28	13	TRBJ2-7	-	TRBD2	TGTGCCAGCGGACTAGCGAGCACCTACGAGCAGTACTTC	CASGLASTYEQYF
TRBV20-1	12	TRBJ2-7	many	-	TGCAGTGCGCTGTCAGCGGCCTACGAGCAGTACTTC	CSALSAAYEQYF
TRBV5-1	16	TRBJ2-1	many	TRBD2	TGCGCCAGCAGCCCAGAACTCGGGGGGGGGTACAATGAGCAGTTCTTC	CASSPELGGGYNEQFF
TRBV5-1	14	TRBJ1-2	few	TRBD1	TGCGCCAGCAGCTTGGTGACAGGGTCGGGTGGCTACACCTTC	CASSLVTGSGGYTF
TRBV27	14	TRBJ2-1	many	-	TGTGCCAGCAGTGCGACGGGGGCCTACAATGAGCAGTTCTTC	CASSATGAYNEQFF
TRBV20-1	14	TRBJ2-1	few	-	TGCAGTGCCCTCAGGCAGGGGTCCTACAATGAGCAGTTCTTC	CSALRQGSYNEQFF
TRBV20-1	16	TRBJ2-1	few	TRBD2	TGCAGTGCTGCCACCACCCTAGCGGGGGCACTTAATGAGCAGTTCTTC	CSAATTLAGALNEQFF
TRBV3-1	17	TRBJ2-2	-	TRBD2	TGTGCCAGCAGCCAGGGACTAGCGGGAGGGCCAAACGGGGAGCTGTTTTTT	CASSQGLAGGPNGELFF
TRBV7-2	15	TRBJ2-1	many	-	TGTGCCAGCAGCCGGGGCGGGGCCTCCTACAATGAGCAGTTCTTC	CASSRGGASYNEQFF
TRBV7-2	14	TRBJ2-1	-	TRBD2	TGTGCCAGCAGCCCTGGACTAGCGATCGATGAGCAGTTCTTC	CASSPGLAIDEQFF
TRBV25-1	14	TRBJ1-2	-	TRBD1	TGTGCCAGCAGCGACCCAGGACAGGGTTCTTCTATCTCCTTC	CASSDPGQGSSISF
TRBV5-1	16	TRBJ1-2	-	-	TGCGCCAGCAGCCCGGATGTCGGTTTAGCTAACTATGGCTACACCTTC	CASSPDVGLANYGYTF
TRBV5-1	18	TRBJ2-7	few	TRBD2	TGCGCCAGCAGCTTGGTACGACTAGCGGGAGAGACACCCTACGAGCAGTACTTC	CASSLVRLAGETPYEQYF
TRBV9	16	TRBJ2-1	-	TRBD2	TGTGCCAGCAGCGCTGGACTAGCGGGATTATACAATGAGCAGTTCTTC	CASSAGLAGLYNEQFF
TRBV7-2	15	TRBJ2-7	many	TRBD2	TGTGCCAGCAGCTTAGGTGGACTAGCGGGAGGGGAGCAGTACTTC	CASSLGGLAGGEQYF
TRBV19	16	TRBJ2-2	-	TRBD2	TGTGCCAGTAGAAGGGGAGGGGCCGGGGGCACCGGGGAGCTGTTTTTT	CASRRGGAGGTGELFF
TRBV11-2	12	TRBJ1-1	many	TRBD1	TGTGCCAGCAGCTGGGACAGGGAGGATGCTTTCTTT	CASSWDREDAFF
TRBV7-3	13	TRBJ1-3	few	TRBD1	TGTGCCAGCAGCACGACAGGGGGAAACACCATATATTTT	CASSTTGGNTIYF
TRBV12-3/TRBV12-4	15	TRBJ2-7	few	TRBD1	TGTGCCAGCGGGACAGGGACGGGAATTACCTACGAGCAGTACTTC	CASGTGTGITYEQYF
TRBV12-3/TRBV12-4	11	TRBJ1-1	many	-	TGTGCCAGCAGTTTAAATCAAGCGGCTTTCTTT	CASSLNQAAFF
TRBV3-1	15	TRBJ2-7	many	-	TGTGCCAGCAGCCAAGCTTTGGGGAGCTCCTACGAGCAGTACTTC	CASSQALGSSYEQYF
TRBV7-9	15	TRBJ2-7	-	TRBD2	TGTGCCAGCAGCCATGGAGGGACTAGAGTTCTCGAGCAGTACTTC	CASSHGGTRVLEQYF
TRBV7-9	15	TRBJ2-1	many	TRBD2	TGTGCCAGCAGCAAAAGCGGGAGGGCCCGCAATGAGCAGTTCTTC	CASSKSGRARNEQFF
TRBV6-1	16	TRBJ1-1	many	TRBD1	TGTGCCAGCACACCGGACAGGGGTATCCTGGGCACTGAAGCTTTCTTT	CASTPDRGILGTEAFF
TRBV6-5	15	TRBJ2-2	-	TRBD2	TGTGCCAGCAGTTTCCCGGGGGGAGCAACCGGGGAGCTGTTTTTT	CASSFPGGATGELFF
TRBV20-1	18	TRBJ2-6	few	-	TGCAGTGCTAGGAATTTGCAGACAGGCTACTCTGGGGCCAACGTCCTGACTTTC	CSARNLQTGYSGANVLTF
TRBV11-1	17	TRBJ2-3	-	TRBD2	TGTGCCAGCAGCTCGACAACCCGGGCTAGCGGGAGTGATACGCAGTATTTT	CASSSTTRASGSDTQYF
TRBV19	17	TRBJ2-5	few	-	TGTGCCAGTAGTATATGGGCCAGGACGGATATTCAAGAGACCCAGTACTTC	CASSIWARTDIQETQYF
TRBV20-1	12	TRBJ2-1	-	-	TGCAGTGCTAGGTGGATCACTCATGAGCAGTTCTTC	CSARWITHEQFF
TRBV3-1	15	TRBJ2-1	few	-	TGTGCCAGCAGCCAATTGGCTCAACTCGGTAATGAGCAGTTCTTC	CASSQLAQLGNEQFF
TRBV20-1	14	TRBJ2-2	few	-	TGCAGTGCTAGAGTACCGGGAAACACCGGGGAGCTGTTTTTT	CSARVPGNTGELFF
TRBV10-3	12	TRBJ1-5	few	-	TGTGCCATCAGTGAGTCGGAGGAGGGCGAGCATTTT	CAISESEEGEHF
TRBV25-1	16	TRBJ2-3	few	-	TGTGCCAGCAGTGAGAAGGCTAGTCGGGGTACAGATACGCAGTATTTT	CASSEKASRGTDTQYF
TRBV7-9	13	TRBJ2-1	-	-	TGTGCCAGCAGCTTATCCAGGGGCGATGAGCAGTTCTTC	CASSLSRGDEQFF
TRBV7-2	17	TRBJ2-2	-	TRBD2	TGTGCCAGCAGCTCGGGACCAGCGGGAGTTGGCACCGGGGAGCTGTTTTTT	CASSSGPAGVGTGELFF
TRBV7-9	13	TRBJ2-5	many	-	TGTGCCAGCAGCTCACAGAGTTGGGAGACCCAGTACTTC	CASSSQSWETQYF
TRBV21-1	18	TRBJ2-1	many	-	TGTGCCAGCAGCATTCTAGATGGTGCGTTAAGCTCCTACAATGAGCAGTTCTTC	CASSILDGALSSYNEQFF